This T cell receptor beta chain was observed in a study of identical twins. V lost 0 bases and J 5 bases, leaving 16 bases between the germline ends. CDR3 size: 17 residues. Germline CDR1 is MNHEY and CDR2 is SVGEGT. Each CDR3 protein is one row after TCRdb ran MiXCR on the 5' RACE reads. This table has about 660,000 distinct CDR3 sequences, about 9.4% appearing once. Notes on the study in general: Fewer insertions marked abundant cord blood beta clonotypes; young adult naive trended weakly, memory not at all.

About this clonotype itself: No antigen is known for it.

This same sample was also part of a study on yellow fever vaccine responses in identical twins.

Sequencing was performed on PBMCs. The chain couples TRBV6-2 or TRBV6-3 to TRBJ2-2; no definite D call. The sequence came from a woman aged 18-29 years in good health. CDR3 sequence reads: CASSYSITIGLTGELFF. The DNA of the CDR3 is TGTGCCAGCAGTTACTCGATTACTATAGGTCTGACCGGGGAGCTGTTTTTT.